The 17 T cell receptor beta chains below all came from one sample that was sequenced in a study of T cell changes during pregnancy in multiple sclerosis. The table came from immunoSEQ multiplex PCR; TCRdb's copy has only in-frame clones and leaves some out. Of about 75,000 clones in the sample, 89% were seen once. Sequences were derived from peripheral blood, sampled in the first trimester of pregnancy. The source is a female donor in good health, enrolled as a control in a pregnancy study.

V and J are TRBV7-2 and TRBJ1-2, with D unclear. There are 13 residues in the CDR3. The V gene lost 4 bases and the J gene lost 2 bases, with 8 bases spanning the gap. Germline V gene sequence: CDR1 SGHTA, CDR2 FQGNSA. The CDR3 coding sequence is TGTGCCAGCAGCTCGTACTTAAACTATGGCTACACCTTC. The encoded protein is CASSSYLNYGYTF.

This chain joins TRBV27 and TRBJ1-2; no firm D call. CDR3 length: 13 residues. From germline, CDR1 is MNHEY and CDR2 SMNVEV (reference sequence). Between the trimmed V and J ends, which lost 8 bases and 4 bases, there was a span of 14 bases. The CDR3: CASGGYRGYGYTF. The CDR3 bases are TGTGCCAGCGGCGGGTATCGCGGCTATGGCTACACCTTC.

The J gene is TRBJ1-2, the V gene TRBV18, with 9 nucleotides matching TRBD1. The germline V gene encodes CDR1 KGHSH and CDR2 LQKENI. The ends lost 5 bases at V and 8 bases at J; junction bases unmatched: 9. This CDR3 is 14 amino acids long. For the CDR3, the DNA is TGTGCCAGCTCAGACACAGGGGGCAATAACGGCTACACCTTC. Its protein is CASSDTGGNNGYTF.

This rearrangement joins TRBV6-5 to TRBJ2-1; possible D gene TRBD2, 6 bases. Deletions cut 5 bases from V and 3 bases from J, with 11 bases between. Germline V gene data show CDR1 as MNHEY and CDR2 as SVGAGI. CDR3 size: 14 residues. The CDR3 sequence: CASSPLTSYNEQFF. In DNA, the CDR3 is TGTGCCAGCAGTCCCTTGACTAGCTACAATGAGCAGTTCTTC.

The chain joins TRBV15 to TRBJ1-3; TRBD1 aligns across 7 bases. J gave up 0 bases and V 4 bases, and 6 bases lay outside the gene matches. This CDR3 is 16 amino acids long. The germline CDR1 and CDR2 sequences are LNHNV and YYDKDF (reference sequence). The CDR3 region has the DNA TGTGCCACCAGCAATGTCCGGGACAGCTCTGGAAACACCATATATTTT. Translating gives CATSNVRDSSGNTIYF.

J is TRBJ2-7 and V is TRBV6-1; the match to TRBD1 covers 8 bases. The V segment lost 3 bases and the J segment 5 bases; nucleotides outside the gene matches: 6. Germline V gives CDR1 MNHNS, CDR2 SASEGT. The CDR3 spans 14 residues. In DNA, the CDR3 is TGTGCCAGCAGTGACCGGACAGGGTCCCACGAGCAGTACTTC. Translating gives CASSDRTGSHEQYF.

The chain employs TRBV18 and TRBJ1-5, with D hard to call. The germline V and J ends were trimmed by 4 bases and 4 bases, with 5 bases remaining between them. The CDR3 is 12 amino acids. Germline V gene sequence: CDR1 KGHSH, CDR2 LQKENI. DNA of the CDR3: TGTGCCAGCTCACGTACAAATCAGCCCCAGCATTTT. This gives the protein CASSRTNQPQHF.

The chain uses TRBV28 and TRBJ1-2; maybe TRBD1 (6 bases). CDR1 is MDHEN and CDR2 is SYDVKM in the germline V gene. The CDR3 totals 13 residues. Trimming took off 2 bases at V and 5 bases at J, with 9 bases between the two ends. CDR3 sequence (DNA): TGTGCCAGCAGTTTACAGGGGCCTTATGGCTACACCTTC. Translated, it gives CASSLQGPYGYTF.

The chain has TRBV7-2 and TRBJ1-1; TRBD1 matches 7 bases. The CDR3 covers 13 residues. V lost 5 bases and J lost 11; bases outside the gene matches: 11. Germline V gene data show CDR1 as SGHTA and CDR2 as FQGNSA. For the CDR3, the DNA is TGTGCCAGCAGCCGAACACAGGGGTTTGAGGCTTTCTTT. As protein: CASSRTQGFEAFF.

V usage is TRBV19 and J usage is TRBJ1-4; the D is unclear. V lost 1 base to trimming and J lost 6 bases, with 6 bases between them. The CDR3 loop spans 13 amino acids. Looked up from germline, CDR1 is LNHDA and CDR2 is SQIVND (reference sequence). CDR3 residues: CASSIGTYEKLFF. The CDR3 DNA follows: TGTGCCAGTAGTATAGGAACATATGAAAAACTGTTTTTT. Drawing the rest from reference TRBV19 and TRBJ1-4, the complete variable domain is DGGITQSPKYLFRKEGQNVTLSCEQNLNHDAMYWYRQDPGQGLRLIYYSQIVNDFQKGDIAEGYSVSREKKESFPLTVTSAQKNPTAFYLCASSIGTYEKLFFGSGTQLSVL.

This chain connects TRBV11-2 to TRBJ2-5; TRBD2 might be the D (5 bases). The CDR3 consists of 14 residues. V lost 6 bases, J lost 4 bases, and 15 bases lay in between. CDR1 is SGHAT and CDR2 is FQNNGV in the germline V gene. The CDR3 here is CASSSVGGRETQYF. CDR3 sequence (DNA): TGTGCCAGCAGTTCAGTCGGAGGTAGAGAGACCCAGTACTTC.

The chain links TRBV9 to TRBJ2-1; D gene ambiguous. Germline V CDR1 and CDR2: SGDLS, YYNGEE. V was shortened by 2 bases and J by 4 bases, with 10 bases between the two germline ends. The CDR3 has 14 residues. The CDR3 here is CASSVRNTYNEQFF. The CDR3 DNA is TGTGCCAGCAGCGTCAGAAATACATACAATGAGCAGTTCTTC.

This sequence joins TRBV5-4 and TRBJ2-2; 8 positions agree with TRBD2. Germline CDR1 reads SGHNT; CDR2 reads YYREEE (reference sequence). V shed 3 bases, J shed 6 bases, and the junction held 10 bases outside the gene matches. The CDR3 sequence is 16 residues long. The CDR3: CASSSFSGIDPGELFF. The DNA for the CDR3 is TGTGCCAGCAGCTCTTTTAGCGGGATCGACCCCGGGGAGCTGTTTTTT.

The chain employs TRBV7-9 and TRBJ1-1; maybe TRBD1 (6 bases). With 4 bases removed from V and 2 bases from J, the gap between germline ends came to 11 bases. The V gene's germline CDR1 is SEHNR and CDR2 FQNEAQ (reference sequence). This CDR3 comprises 14 residues. The DNA of the CDR3 is TGTGCCAGCAGCTCCGGGACAACCAACACTGAAGCTTTCTTT. This sequence encodes CASSSGTTNTEAFF.

The chain links TRBV18 to TRBJ1-1; TRBD1 might be the D (5 bases). The V end was cut by 3 bases, the J end by 0 bases, with 14 bases between. Germline V CDR1 and CDR2: KGHSH, LQKENI. This CDR3 contains 16 residues. The CDR3 DNA reads as TGTGCCAGCTCACCCTCGGTAGGGGCGGTGAACACTGAAGCTTTCTTT. As protein: CASSPSVGAVNTEAFF.

V usage is TRBV29-1 and J usage is TRBJ2-3; D is perhaps TRBD2 (6 bases). There are 13 residues in the CDR3. The V end lost 6 bases, the J end lost 0 bases, and 10 bases lay between the germline ends. Per germline, CDR1 SQVTM and CDR2 ANQGSEA. The CDR3 spells CSVLAGSTDTQYF. For the CDR3, the DNA is TGCAGCGTACTAGCAGGAAGCACAGATACGCAGTATTTT.

The V gene is TRBV7-9, the J gene TRBJ2-7; D is undetermined. There are 14 residues in the CDR3. The V end was cut by 5 bases, the J end by 2 bases, with 13 bases between. Germline assignment: CDR1 SEHNR and CDR2 FQNEAQ (reference sequence). This chain's CDR3 is CASSPRLRTYEQYF. The CDR3 region has the DNA TGTGCCAGCAGCCCACGTCTGCGCACCTACGAGCAGTACTTC. The whole variable domain, remainder taken from reference TRBV7-9 and TRBJ2-7, is DTGVSQNPRHKITKRGQNVTFRCDPISEHNRLYWYRQTLGQGPEFLTYFQNEAQLEKSRLLSDRFSAERPKGSFSTLEIQRTEQGDSAMYLCASSPRLRTYEQYFGPGTRLTVT.